A single sample gave rise to the 15 T cell receptor beta chains below, sequenced in a study of regulatory T cells in long-lasting Graves disease. The time point: newly diagnosed GD, antithyroid drugs for less than 3 months. Isolated PBMC RNA provided the starting material for the TCR library. Libraries of TCR beta came from iRepertoire HTBI primers plus Arm-PCR of CDR3 regions. TCRdb used MiXCR to reprocess the multiplex PCR reads, holding one entry per CDR3 protein. The table has approximately 310,000 distinct CDR3 sequences, about a sixth seen once. Sequences were derived from peripheral blood mononuclear cells (PBMCs), sampled at new diagnosis, from a patient treated with antithyroid drugs. These receptor sequences come from a female donor with Graves disease.

The chain combines TRBV6-1 with TRBJ2-6; D not resolved. The CDR3 has 15 amino acids. Germline CDR1 is MNHNS and CDR2 is SASEGT. V shed 4 bases and J shed 0 bases, with 7 bases lying between them. CDR3 nucleotides: TGTGCCAGCAGTGCAGGCGTCTCTGGGGCCAACGTCCTGACTTTC. Translating it yields CASSAGVSGANVLTF.

The chain has TRBV2 and TRBJ1-5, with TRBD1 identical over 7 bases. V gave up 6 bases and J gave up 2 bases; unmatched junction bases: 7. Germline-derived CDR1 and CDR2 are SNHLY and FYNNEI. The CDR3 has 15 residues. CDR3 region: CASSLDRAGNQPQHF. CDR3 nucleotides: TGTGCCAGCAGCCTAGACAGGGCGGGCAATCAGCCCCAGCATTTT.

This clonotype was observed many times. This chain uses TRBV7-9 with TRBJ2-1; D may be TRBD2 (5 bases). V dropped 5 bases and J dropped 2 bases, with 16 bases sitting between them. The CDR3 contains 16 residues. Germline CDR1 and CDR2: SEHNR and FQNEAQ (reference sequence). This chain's CDR3 is CASSRPNGGPYNEQFF. Here the CDR3 DNA reads TGTGCCAGCAGCAGACCGAACGGAGGCCCCTACAATGAGCAGTTCTTC.

This clonotype was recorded at least ten times. The rearrangement joins TRBV28 to TRBJ2-3; tentative D call: TRBD2 (6 bases). The CDR3 sequence is 15 residues long. CDR1 and CDR2 (germline): MDHEN, SYDVKM. V was shortened by 4 bases and J by 8 bases, with 19 bases between the two germline ends. The CDR3 region has the DNA TGTGCCAGCAGTTCCGATAGTGGGAGGCAGGGTACGCAGTATTTT. Protein: CASSSDSGRQGTQYF.

The chain employs TRBV6-1 and TRBJ2-7, with D perhaps TRBD1 or TRBD2 (6 bases each). Germline assignment: CDR1 MNHNS and CDR2 SASEGT. The germline V and J ends were trimmed by 5 bases and 2 bases, with 19 bases remaining between them. The CDR3 has 16 amino acids. Here the CDR3 DNA reads TGTGCCAGCAGTAAAGGGGTTGGGGGGCTCCCCTACGAGCAGTACTTC. Amino acids: CASSKGVGGLPYEQYF.

The genes are TRBV7-3 and TRBJ1-5; D unresolved. The CDR3 totals 11 residues. Trimming stripped 7 bases from V and 5 bases from J, with 6 bases between. Germline lookup yields CDR1 SGHTA and CDR2 FQGTGA. The CDR3 coding sequence is TGTGCCAGCACCGAAGATCAGCCCCAGCATTTT. Its protein product is CASTEDQPQHF.

This clonotype appeared many times. The chain couples TRBV12-3 or TRBV12-4 to TRBJ2-3, with 10 bases aligning to TRBD2. This CDR3 region has 16 residues. After removal of 6 bases from V and 3 bases from J, the junction contained 9 bases not matched to a gene. CDR3 bases: TGTGCCAGCAGCCTTAGCGGGAGGCCCCCGACAGATACGCAGTATTTT. It encodes CASSLSGRPPTDTQYF.

This clonotype occurred many times. The chain combines TRBV28 with TRBJ2-7; D gene uncertain. From germline, CDR1 is MDHEN and CDR2 SYDVKM. Trimming pared 5 bases from V and 3 bases from J, leaving 8 bases between. CDR3 length: 12 residues. CDR3 bases: TGTGCCAGCAGTCAGGACCTCTACGAGCAGTACTTC. Translated: CASSQDLYEQYF.

The table lists this clonotype with many counts. The V and J genes are TRBV27 and TRBJ2-1; 8 positions agree with TRBD2. Trimming took 4 bases from V and 8 from J; bases not matched to a gene: 10. Germline CDR1 reads MNHEY; CDR2 reads SMNVEV (reference sequence). The CDR3 has 15 residues. The CDR3 protein is CASSSSGGPNHEQFF. The CDR3 DNA is TGTGCCAGCAGTTCGTCGGGAGGGCCTAACCATGAGCAGTTCTTC.

This clonotype came up many times. This chain joins TRBV27 and TRBJ2-7; 12 bases are shared with TRBD2. CDR1 and CDR2 from the germline V gene are MNHEY and SMNVEV (reference sequence). The CDR3 has 16 residues. V gave up 1 base and J gave up 3 bases; unmatched junction bases: 4. For the CDR3, the DNA is TGTGCCAGCAGTTTATTGACTAGCGGGAGTTACTACGAGCAGTACTTC. Residues: CASSLLTSGSYYEQYF.

This clonotype was picked up many times. The chain recombines TRBV5-1 with TRBJ1-4, with D unresolved. The V gene lost 1 base and the J gene lost 4 bases, with 5 bases spanning the gap. Germline CDR1 SGHRS, CDR2 YFSETQ. CDR3 length: 13 residues. CDR3 region: CASSLRVNEKLFF. The CDR3 DNA is TGCGCCAGCAGCTTGCGAGTTAATGAAAAACTGTTTTTT.

Details on this clonotype: One end of the junction fails to match germline, which may point to a read error. CDR3 sequence: CASTPMYEQYF. Here the CDR3 DNA reads TGCGCCAGCACCCCGATGTACGAGCAGTACTTC. The rearrangement uses TRBV6-1 and TRBJ2-7; no clear D. The CDR3 length is 11 residues. Germline V gene data show CDR1 as MNHNS and CDR2 as SASEGT.

This clonotype was detected only a few times. V gene TRBV5-1 combines with J gene TRBJ2-6, with D possibly being TRBD1 (6 bases). The germline CDR1 and CDR2 sequences are SGHRS and YFSETQ. The length of the CDR3 is 19 residues. The germline V and J ends were trimmed by 0 bases and 0 bases, with 16 bases remaining between them. The CDR3 is CASSLGRTGTFSGANVLTF. Here the CDR3 DNA reads TGCGCCAGCAGCTTGGGTCGCACAGGGACCTTCTCTGGGGCCAACGTCCTGACTTTC.

This clonotype was detected many times. The chain recombines TRBV28 with TRBJ1-3; possible D gene TRBD1, 6 bases. Trimming pared 3 bases from V and 0 bases from J, leaving 9 bases between. The CDR3 sequence is 15 residues long. Germline V gives CDR1 MDHEN, CDR2 SYDVKM. The CDR3 sequence is CASSLGARSGNTIYF. The CDR3 DNA sequence: TGTGCCAGCAGTTTGGGGGCTCGCTCTGGAAACACCATATATTTT.

The chain couples TRBV3-1 to TRBJ2-5, with 7 bases fitting TRBD2. V lost 2 bases to trimming and J lost 4 bases; unmatched junction nucleotides: 10. The CDR3 contains 16 residues. The germline V gene has CDR1 LGHDT and CDR2 YNNKEL (reference sequence). CDR3 in DNA: TGTGCCAGCAGCCAATCTGTCGCGGGAGAGGGAGAGACCCAGTACTTC. Amino acid sequence: CASSQSVAGEGETQYF.